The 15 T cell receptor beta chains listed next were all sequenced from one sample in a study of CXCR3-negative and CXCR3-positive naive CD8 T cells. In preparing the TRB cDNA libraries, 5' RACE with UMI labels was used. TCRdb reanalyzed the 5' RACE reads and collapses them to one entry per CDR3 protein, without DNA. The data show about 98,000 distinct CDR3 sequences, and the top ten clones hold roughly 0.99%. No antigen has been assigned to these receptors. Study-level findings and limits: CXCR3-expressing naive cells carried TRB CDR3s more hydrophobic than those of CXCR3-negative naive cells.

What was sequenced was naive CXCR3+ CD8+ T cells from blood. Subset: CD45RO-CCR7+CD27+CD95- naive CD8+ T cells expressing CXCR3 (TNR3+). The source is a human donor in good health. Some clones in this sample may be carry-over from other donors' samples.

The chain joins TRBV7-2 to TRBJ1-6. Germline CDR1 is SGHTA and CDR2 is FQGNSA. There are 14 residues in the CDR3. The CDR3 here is CASSLPGSGSPLHF.

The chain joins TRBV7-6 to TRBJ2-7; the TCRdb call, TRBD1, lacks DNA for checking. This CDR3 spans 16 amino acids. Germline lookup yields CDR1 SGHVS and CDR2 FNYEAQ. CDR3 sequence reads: CASSYLGQGSSYEQYF.

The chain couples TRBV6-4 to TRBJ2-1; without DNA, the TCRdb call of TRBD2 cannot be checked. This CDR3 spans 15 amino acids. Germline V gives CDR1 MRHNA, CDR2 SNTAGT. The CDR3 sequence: CASSDGASGVNEQFF.

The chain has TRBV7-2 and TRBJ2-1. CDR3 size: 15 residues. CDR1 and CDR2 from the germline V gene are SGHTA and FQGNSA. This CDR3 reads CASSLVDKSYNEQFF.

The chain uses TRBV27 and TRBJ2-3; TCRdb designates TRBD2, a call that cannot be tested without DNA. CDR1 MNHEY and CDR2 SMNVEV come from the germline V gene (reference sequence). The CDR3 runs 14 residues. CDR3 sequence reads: CASSGLSRTDTQYF.

CDR3 protein: CASGLAGTDTQYF. The V and J genes are TRBV19 and TRBJ2-3; absent DNA, TCRdb's TRBD2 call cannot be checked. Germline V lookup: CDR1 LNHDA, CDR2 SQIVND (reference sequence). The CDR3 runs to 13 residues.

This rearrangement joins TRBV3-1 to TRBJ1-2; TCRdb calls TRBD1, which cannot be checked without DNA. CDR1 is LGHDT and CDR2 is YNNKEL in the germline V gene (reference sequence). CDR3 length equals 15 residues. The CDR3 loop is CASSQGRRGPYGYTF.

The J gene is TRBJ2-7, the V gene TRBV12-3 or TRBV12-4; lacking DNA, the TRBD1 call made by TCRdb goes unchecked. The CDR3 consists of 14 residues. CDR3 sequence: CASTLSGGFYEQYF.

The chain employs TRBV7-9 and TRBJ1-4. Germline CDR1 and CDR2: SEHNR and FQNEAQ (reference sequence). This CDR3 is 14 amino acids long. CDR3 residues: CASSFGPRDEKLFF.

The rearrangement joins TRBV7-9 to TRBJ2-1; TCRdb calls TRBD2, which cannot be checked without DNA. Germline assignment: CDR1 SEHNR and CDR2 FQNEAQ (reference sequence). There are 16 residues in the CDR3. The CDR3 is CASSLAPGRALDEQFF.

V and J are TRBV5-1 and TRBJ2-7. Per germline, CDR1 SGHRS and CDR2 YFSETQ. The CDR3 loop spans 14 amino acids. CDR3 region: CASSEDGSSYEQYF.

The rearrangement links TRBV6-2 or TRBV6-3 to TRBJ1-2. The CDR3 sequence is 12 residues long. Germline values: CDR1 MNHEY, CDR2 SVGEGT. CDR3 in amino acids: CASSYGTYGYTF.

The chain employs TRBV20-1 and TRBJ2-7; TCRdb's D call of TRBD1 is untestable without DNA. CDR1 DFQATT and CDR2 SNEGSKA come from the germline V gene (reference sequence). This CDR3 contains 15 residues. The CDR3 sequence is CSARSVEGARHEQYF.

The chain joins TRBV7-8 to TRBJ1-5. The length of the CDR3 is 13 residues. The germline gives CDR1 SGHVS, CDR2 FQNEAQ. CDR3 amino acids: CASNQLDNQPQHF.

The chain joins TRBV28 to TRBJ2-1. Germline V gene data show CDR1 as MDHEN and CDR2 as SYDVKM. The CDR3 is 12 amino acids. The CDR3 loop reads CASRLVGNEQFF.